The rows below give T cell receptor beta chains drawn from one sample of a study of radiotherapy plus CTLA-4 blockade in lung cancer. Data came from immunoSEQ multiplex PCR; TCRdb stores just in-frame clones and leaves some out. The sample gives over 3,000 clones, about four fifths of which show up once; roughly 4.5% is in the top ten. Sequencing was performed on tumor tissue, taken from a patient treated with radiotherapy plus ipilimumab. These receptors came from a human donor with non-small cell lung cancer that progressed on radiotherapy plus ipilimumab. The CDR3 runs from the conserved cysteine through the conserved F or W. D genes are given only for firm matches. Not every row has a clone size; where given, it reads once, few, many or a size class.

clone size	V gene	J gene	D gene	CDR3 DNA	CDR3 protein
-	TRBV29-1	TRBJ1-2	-	TGCAGCGTTGTACGGCAGGGGACAGGCTACACCTTC	CSVVRQGTGYTF
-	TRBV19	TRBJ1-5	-	TGTGCCAGTAGTGAGGTCTGGGGCGGAAATCAGCCCCAGCATTTT	CASSEVWGGNQPQHF
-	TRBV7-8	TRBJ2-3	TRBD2	TGTGCCAGCAGCTTAGAGTCTAGCGGGGGCCCAAAAAAGACAGATACGCAGTATTTT	CASSLESSGGPKKTDTQYF
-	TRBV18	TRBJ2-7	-	TGTGCCAGCTCACCACGTCAGACAGCAGCTATCGAGCAGTACTTC	CASSPRQTAAIEQYF
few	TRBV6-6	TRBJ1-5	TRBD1	TGTGCCAGCAGTAACCGGGACAGGGGTCATAATCAGCCCCAGCATTTT	CASSNRDRGHNQPQHF
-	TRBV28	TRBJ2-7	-	TGTGCCAGCAGTTTTGTACTAAAATACGAGCAGTACTTC	CASSFVLKYEQYF
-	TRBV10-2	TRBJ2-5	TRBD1	TGCGCCAGCACCCCGACCCTCGGGACAGGGGCGCAAGAGACCCAGTACTTC	CASTPTLGTGAQETQYF
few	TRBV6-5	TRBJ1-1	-	TGTGCCAGCACCCCAGGTTTAAACACTGAAGCTTTCTTT	CASTPGLNTEAFF
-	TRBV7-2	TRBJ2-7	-	TGTGCCAGCAGCTTAGGGTACCTCTACGAGCAGTACTTC	CASSLGYLYEQYF
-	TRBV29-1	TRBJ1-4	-	TGCAGCGTTGTCTCCGGGACTAATGAAAAACTGTTTTTT	CSVVSGTNEKLFF
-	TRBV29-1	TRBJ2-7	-	TGCAGCGTCCTCGCGGGAAACGAGCAGTACTTC	CSVLAGNEQYF
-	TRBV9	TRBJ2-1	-	TGTGCCAGCAGCGCAAAGGGACAAATTCTCAGTGAGCAGTTCTTC	CASSAKGQILSEQFF
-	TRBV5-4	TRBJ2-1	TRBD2	TGTGCCAGCAGCTTGGGCGGGGGGGCAAACTACAATGAGCAGTTCTTC	CASSLGGGANYNEQFF
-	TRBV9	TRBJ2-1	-	TGTGCCAGCAGTTCGGAGGGGGGTGAGGACAATGAGCAGTTCTTC	CASSSEGGEDNEQFF
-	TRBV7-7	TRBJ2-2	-	TGTGCTAGCAGCTTAGGTCGGACCATTAACACCGGGGAGCTGTTTTTT	CASSLGRTINTGELFF
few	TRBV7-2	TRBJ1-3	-	TGTGCCAGCAGCTTAAAGACAGGATTCTCTGGAAACACCATATATTTT	CASSLKTGFSGNTIYF
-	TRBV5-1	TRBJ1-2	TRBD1	TGCGCCAGCAGCTTACGACAGGGGGGGTATGGCTACACCTTC	CASSLRQGGYGYTF
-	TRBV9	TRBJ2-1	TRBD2	TGTGCCAGCAGCTTTCGACTAGCGGGGGAGCCTCATTACCTCCAGTACAATGAGCAGTTCTTC	CASSFRLAGEPHYLQYNEQFF
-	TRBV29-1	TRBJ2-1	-	TGCAGCGTTGTCCAAGGGGGGGGTGGGCATGAGCAGTTCTTC	CSVVQGGGGHEQFF
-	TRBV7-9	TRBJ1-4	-	TGTGCCAGCAGCTTAAAGGGTCCTAATGAAAAACTGTTTTTT	CASSLKGPNEKLFF
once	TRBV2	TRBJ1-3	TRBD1	TGTGCCAGCAGATGGGACAGCTCTGGAAACACCATATATTTT	CASRWDSSGNTIYF
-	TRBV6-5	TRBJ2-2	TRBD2	TGTGCCAGCAGGAACGGGGGGGTTAACACCGGGGAGCTGTTTTTT	CASRNGGVNTGELFF
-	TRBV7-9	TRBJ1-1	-	TGTGCCAGCAGCACAGGACAGTTCATGAACACTGAAGCTTTCTTT	CASSTGQFMNTEAFF
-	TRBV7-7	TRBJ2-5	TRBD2	TGTGCTAGCAGCGGGGGCTACCCAGGGGAGACCCAGTACTTC	CASSGGYPGETQYF
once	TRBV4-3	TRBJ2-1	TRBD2	TGCGCCAGCAGCCAGGCCGGGGGGGCTAGCGGGGGCGCGTGGGAGCAGTTCTTC	CASSQAGGASGGAWEQFF
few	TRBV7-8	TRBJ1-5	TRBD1	TGTGCCAGCAGCGGGACAGGGGGCGGGAATCAGCCCCAGCATTTT	CASSGTGGGNQPQHF